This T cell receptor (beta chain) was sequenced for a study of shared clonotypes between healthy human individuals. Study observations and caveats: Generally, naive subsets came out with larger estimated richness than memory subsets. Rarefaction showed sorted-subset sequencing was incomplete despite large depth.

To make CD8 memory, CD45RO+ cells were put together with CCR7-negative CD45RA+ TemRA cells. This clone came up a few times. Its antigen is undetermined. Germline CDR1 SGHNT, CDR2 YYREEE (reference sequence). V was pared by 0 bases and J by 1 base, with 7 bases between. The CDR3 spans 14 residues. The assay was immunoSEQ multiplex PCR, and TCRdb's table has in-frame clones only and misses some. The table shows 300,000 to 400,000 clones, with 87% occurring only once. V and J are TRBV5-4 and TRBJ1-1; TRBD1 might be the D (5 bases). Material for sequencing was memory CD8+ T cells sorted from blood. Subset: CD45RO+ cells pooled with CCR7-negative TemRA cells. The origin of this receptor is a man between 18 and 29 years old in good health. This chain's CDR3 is CASSLGQQNTEAFF. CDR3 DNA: TGTGCCAGCAGCTTGGGACAGCAGAACACTGAAGCTTTCTTT.